These 18 T cell receptor beta chains were all obtained from the same sample, sequenced in a study of shared clonotypes between healthy human individuals. Some clones are missing from TCRdb's copy, which holds only in-frame ones; the method was immunoSEQ multiplex PCR. Here the sample spans approximately 2.1 million clones, 80% to 95% being singletons. What was sequenced was naive CD4+ T cells from PBMCs. Subset of the sample: CD45RA+ positively selected. The receptors originated from a man between 18 and 35 years old in good health. Some clones in this sample may be carry-over from other donors' samples.

The chain employs TRBV28 and TRBJ2-3; D remains ambiguous. Trimming left V 7 bases short and J 0 bases short, with 14 bases between. Germline V CDR1 and CDR2: MDHEN, SYDVKM. The CDR3 has 15 residues. The CDR3 region has the DNA TGTGCCAGCATCAAGTCGGGCCGGAGCACAGATACGCAGTATTTT. This translates into CASIKSGRSTDTQYF. Together with reference TRBV28 and TRBJ2-3, the CDR3 gives the full variable domain: DVKVTQSSRYLVKRTGEKVFLECVQDMDHENMFWYRQDPGLGLRLIYFSYDVKMKEKGDIPEGYSVSREKKERFSLILESASTNQTSMYLCASIKSGRSTDTQYFGPGTRLTVL.

The V call is TRBV12-5, the J call TRBJ2-2; no clear D. The germline CDR1 and CDR2 sequences are LGHNT and FRNRAP. The CDR3 contains 13 residues. The CDR3 DNA is TGTGCCCGGCGAAACATCGACACCGGGGAGCTGTTTTTT. This translates into CARRNIDTGELFF.

Of note for this clone: Relative to the germline gene, one junction end is altered; a read error may explain this. V usage is TRBV9 and J usage is TRBJ1-2, with 12 bases lining up with TRBD1. The CDR3 has 15 amino acids. Germline CDR1 and CDR2: SGDLS and YYNGEE. The CDR3 loop reads CASSQTGQGASFFAF. The CDR3 nucleotides are TGTGCCAGCAGCCAAACGGGACAGGGGGCATCTTTCTTCGCCTTC.

V is TRBV7-6 and J is TRBJ1-1; 8 positions match TRBD1. The V gene end was trimmed by 5 bases and the J gene end by 1 base; junction bases not matched to a gene: 6. Germline values: CDR1 SGHVS, CDR2 FNYEAQ. The CDR3 consists of 15 residues. CDR3 residues: CASSLWTGSNTEAFF. For the CDR3, the DNA is TGTGCCAGCAGCCTTTGGACAGGGTCGAACACTGAAGCTTTCTTT.

V and J are TRBV28 and TRBJ2-5; tentative D call: TRBD2 (6 bases). The CDR3 runs 14 residues. CDR1 is MDHEN, CDR2 SYDVKM, per germline. Trimming pared 6 bases from V and 1 base from J, leaving 12 bases between. CDR3 residues: CASRNSGIQETQYF. The CDR3 DNA reads as TGTGCCAGCAGAAATAGCGGAATCCAAGAGACCCAGTACTTC.

The rearrangement uses TRBV28 and TRBJ2-1, with 13 bases aligning to TRBD2. J gave up 5 bases and V 7 bases, and 11 bases lay outside the gene matches. This CDR3 is built from 17 residues. Germline V gene sequence: CDR1 MDHEN, CDR2 SYDVKM. The CDR3 bases are TGTGCCAGCACCCCGACTAGCGGGAGGCGGGGAGACAATGAGCAGTTCTTC. Its protein product is CASTPTSGRRGDNEQFF.

This chain links TRBV14 with TRBJ2-1, with TRBD2 matching 10 bases. Germline V gene lookup returns CDR1 SGHDN and CDR2 FVKESK. CDR3 length: 15 residues. Trimming took 2 bases from V and 8 from J; bases not matched to a gene: 6. CDR3 sequence: CASSQPGSGRDEQFF. CDR3 in DNA: TGTGCCAGCAGCCAACCTGGAAGCGGGAGGGATGAGCAGTTCTTC.

V usage is TRBV28 and J usage is TRBJ2-2; 8 nucleotides agree with TRBD1. Germline CDR1 is MDHEN and CDR2 is SYDVKM. The CDR3 is made up of 13 amino acids. With 6 bases clipped from V and 7 bases from J, the junction kept 4 bases outside the gene matches. This chain's CDR3 is CASRRTGLGELFF. The CDR3 DNA sequence: TGTGCCAGCAGGAGGACAGGGCTCGGGGAGCTGTTTTTT.

The chain recombines TRBV15 with TRBJ2-3; D remains unclear. The CDR3 sequence is 12 residues long. Germline assignment: CDR1 LNHNV and CDR2 YYDKDF (reference sequence). V was clipped by 8 bases and J by 4 bases, with 10 bases between them. CDR3 nucleotides: TGTGCCACCTCGAATTGGGCAGATACGCAGTATTTT. Translating gives CATSNWADTQYF.

V and J are TRBV4-2 and TRBJ2-5, with TRBD2 matching over 7 bases. In germline, CDR1 is LGHNA, CDR2 YNFKEQ. The CDR3 loop spans 16 amino acids. The trim removed 2 bases at V and 0 bases at J, leaving 6 bases unmatched. The CDR3 coding sequence is TGTGCCAGCAGCCAACGGCCTAGCGGAGACCAAGAGACCCAGTACTTC. Translation gives CASSQRPSGDQETQYF.

The rearrangement uses TRBV5-4 and TRBJ1-1; a possible D gene is TRBD1 (5 bases). The CDR3 contains 13 residues. V was pared by 2 bases and J by 3 bases, with 8 bases between. Germline CDR1 and CDR2: SGHNT and YYREEE (reference sequence). The CDR3 sequence is CASSFGGYTEAFF. CDR3 bases: TGTGCCAGCAGCTTTGGGGGTTACACTGAAGCTTTCTTT.

The chain combines TRBV29-1 with TRBJ2-1; TRBD2 agrees at 11 bases. Trimming at V came to 4 bases and at J to 8 bases, leaving 7 bases not matched to a gene. Germline CDR1 reads SQVTM; CDR2 reads ANQGSEA. The CDR3 loop spans 14 amino acids. This chain's CDR3 is CSVVGLAGLDEQFF. CDR3 DNA: TGCAGCGTTGTCGGACTAGCGGGTTTGGATGAGCAGTTCTTC.

This rearrangement joins TRBV9 to TRBJ1-3; D possibly corresponds to TRBD1 (6 bases). Trimming shortened V by 4 bases and J by 0 bases, and 11 bases separated the two germline ends. Germline loops: CDR1 SGDLS, CDR2 YYNGEE. The CDR3 has 15 amino acids. DNA for the CDR3: TGTGCCAGCAGCCTACAGGGAACCTCTGGAAACACCATATATTTT. It yields the protein CASSLQGTSGNTIYF.

This chain uses TRBV6-1 with TRBJ1-5; D gene unclear. The CDR3 spans 12 residues. Trimming pared 8 bases from V and 4 bases from J, leaving 9 bases between. Germline lookup yields CDR1 MNHNS and CDR2 SASEGT. CDR3: CASRLGNQPQHF. The CDR3 DNA is TGTGCCAGCCGCTTGGGAAATCAGCCCCAGCATTTT.

CDR3 sequence (DNA): TGTGCCAGCAGTGGGTTAGCGGGGGGGGCCACAGATACGCAGTATTTT. Its translation: CASSGLAGGATDTQYF. This sequence joins TRBV2 and TRBJ2-3; 11 nucleotides agree with TRBD2. Looked up from germline, CDR1 is SNHLY and CDR2 is FYNNEI. The CDR3 has 16 residues. J lost 2 bases, V lost 4 bases, and 5 bases had no gene match.

This clone occurred once. CDR3 protein: CASSLLDRETQYF. CDR3 nucleotides: TGTGCCAGCAGTTTATTGGACAGGGAGACCCAGTACTTC. The chain employs TRBV28 and TRBJ2-5, with TRBD1 identical over 7 bases. Germline CDR1 is MDHEN and CDR2 is SYDVKM. This CDR3 region has 13 residues. Losses at the gene ends were 1 base for V and 5 bases for J; bases not matched to a gene: 1.

This chain connects TRBV4-2 to TRBJ2-7; no clear D gene. Trimming stripped 0 bases from V and 6 bases from J, with 6 bases between. The CDR3 contains 12 residues. The germline gives CDR1 LGHNA, CDR2 YNFKEQ. The CDR3 nucleotides are TGTGCCAGCAGCCAAGACTCGGTCGAGCAGTACTTC. This encodes CASSQDSVEQYF.

V usage is TRBV11-1 and J usage is TRBJ2-7; tentatively, D is TRBD2 (5 bases). This CDR3 is 16 amino acids long. The V and J ends lost 4 bases and 0 bases respectively, with 16 bases between them. Germline CDR1 reads SGHAT; CDR2 reads FQDESV (reference sequence). The CDR3 sequence: CASSSGVSTSSYEQYF. The DNA of the CDR3 is TGTGCCAGCAGCTCCGGGGTGTCTACGTCCTCCTACGAGCAGTACTTC.